This T cell receptor beta chain came from a study of CD8+CD57+ T cells in acquired aplastic anemia. About the study: The mean DNA yield obtained from sorted CD4+ and CD8+ cells came to roughly 3 ug.

This clonotype has only one observation. Patients picked for sequencing had shown CD8+CD57+ cell expansion detected by flow cytometry. Patients uniformly had severe acquired aplastic anemia. Among the patients, none had received any therapy at the time of blood sampling. The template used for profiling TCR beta VDJ and CDR3 was genomic DNA. TCRdb re-called the reads with MiXCR, one entry per CDR3 protein. The data hold 150,000 to 200,000 distinct CDR3 sequences, with roughly 48% observed a single time. Germline V gene lookup returns CDR1 SGHVS and CDR2 FNYEAQ. The CDR3 has 14 amino acids. Trimming removed 1 base from V and 7 bases from J; junction bases left unmatched: 1.

The rearrangement links TRBV7-6 to TRBJ1-2; 12 bases are a match to TRBD1. This TCR was recovered from a human donor with aplastic anemia. Sequencing was performed on sorted CD4+, CD8+, or CD8+CD57+ T cells (not recorded which) from PBMCs. CDR3 nucleotide sequence: TGTGCCAGCAGCTTAGAGGGACAGGGGGCTGGCTACACCTTC. The encoded protein is CASSLEGQGAGYTF.